This entry lists 21 T cell receptor beta chains sequenced from one sample in a study of Ad26.COV2.S vaccination and SARS-CoV-2 variants. Assay: immunoSEQ multiplex PCR; the TCRdb copy retains only in-frame clones and omits some. The sample includes a few hundred thousand clones, over 75% of them seen just once. Described treatment: roughly 18 received Ad26.COV2.S at low or high dose, single or two shots; about 5 received placebo; per-sample allocation not given. Specimen acquisition occurred on day 63 following the initial vaccine or placebo injection. Material: peripheral blood, obtained in a trial of Ad26.COV2.S vaccine versus placebo. These receptor sequences come from a person aged 18-60 years who received the Ad26.COV2.S COVID-19 vaccine or a placebo.

This chain links TRBV10-3 with TRBJ2-1; 10 bases align to TRBD1. The CDR3 loop spans 15 amino acids. Germline loops: CDR1 ENHRY, CDR2 SYGVKD. Losses at the gene ends were 10 bases for V and 7 bases for J; bases not matched to a gene: 13. In nucleotides, the CDR3 is TGTGCCACAAATACCGGGGACAGGGGTTTTAATGAGCAGTTCTTC. Translation gives CATNTGDRGFNEQFF.

The chain couples TRBV20-1 to TRBJ2-3, with 10 bases fitting TRBD2. CDR3 length: 16 residues. Trimming cost V 3 bases and J 2 bases; bases outside gene matches: 8. The germline CDR1 and CDR2 sequences are DFQATT and SNEGSKA (reference sequence). CDR3 coding DNA: TGCAGTGCTAGTGCGGCTAGCGGGAGCCCCACAGATACGCAGTATTTT. This sequence encodes CSASAASGSPTDTQYF.

The sample holds one count of this clone. The genes are TRBV9 and TRBJ1-1; D is ambiguous. V was trimmed by 4 bases and J by 0 bases, leaving 10 bases between them. Looked up from germline, CDR1 is SGDLS and CDR2 is YYNGEE. The CDR3 consists of 14 residues. CDR3 protein: CASSTDPLNTEAFF. The CDR3 DNA sequence: TGTGCCAGCAGCACAGACCCTCTGAACACTGAAGCTTTCTTT. Drawing the rest from reference TRBV9 and TRBJ1-1, the complete variable domain is DSGVTQTPKHLITATGQRVTLRCSPRSGDLSVYWYQQSLDQGLQFLIQYYNGEERAKGNILERFSAQQFPDLHSELNLSSLELGDSALYFCASSTDPLNTEAFFGQGTRLTVV.

This chain joins TRBV6-4 and TRBJ1-2, with D hard to call. The ends were cut back, 2 bases at V and 6 bases at J, with 13 bases in the middle. CDR1 and CDR2 from the germline V gene are MRHNA and SNTAGT. The CDR3 length is 14 residues. Written as DNA, the CDR3 is TGTGCCAGCAGTGACACCCTTCCCCCGAATGGCTACACCTTC. It codes for CASSDTLPPNGYTF.

V usage is TRBV4-1 and J usage is TRBJ1-2; TRBD1 matches 10 bases. CDR1 is MGHRA, CDR2 YSYEKL, per germline. The length of the CDR3 is 16 residues. Trimming cost V 1 base and J 4 bases; bases outside gene matches: 6. The CDR3 loop reads CASSQGGTGVSYGYTF. The CDR3 nucleotides read TGCGCCAGCAGCCAAGGGGGGACAGGGGTAAGCTATGGCTACACCTTC.

This clone was observed a single time. The chain uses TRBV7-2 and TRBJ1-2, with D hard to call. The germline CDR1 and CDR2 sequences are SGHTA and FQGNSA. Trimming stripped 1 base from V and 1 base from J, with 10 bases between. The CDR3 is 15 amino acids. The CDR3 reads CASSLEKGVNYGYTF. CDR3 nucleotide sequence: TGTGCCAGCAGCTTAGAAAAGGGAGTTAACTATGGCTACACCTTC.

The chain is built from TRBV12-5 and TRBJ1-1; D unresolved. Germline CDR1 is LGHNT and CDR2 is FRNRAP. Trimming left V 3 bases short and J 4 bases short, with 12 bases between. CDR3 length: 14 amino acids. This chain's CDR3 is CASGFSKGGTEAFF. DNA of the CDR3: TGTGCTAGTGGTTTTTCGAAAGGTGGCACTGAAGCTTTCTTT.

The chain links TRBV6-5 to TRBJ1-1; D uncertain. CDR1 is MNHEY and CDR2 is SVGAGI in the germline V gene. The CDR3 length is 14 residues. V lost 2 bases, J lost 1 base, and 8 bases lay in between. CDR3 DNA: TGTGCCAGCAGTTACCGAACGGGGAACACTGAAGCTTTCTTT. Translation: CASSYRTGNTEAFF.

V is TRBV10-3 and J is TRBJ1-2; D not resolved. Germline CDR1 and CDR2: ENHRY and SYGVKD. With 2 bases removed from V and 0 bases from J, the gap between germline ends came to 13 bases. The CDR3 sequence is 16 residues long. CDR3 bases: TGTGCCATCAGTGAGAAAACGGCATACCCTAACTATGGCTACACCTTC. Residues: CAISEKTAYPNYGYTF.

This sequence joins TRBV9 and TRBJ1-2, with 9 bases lining up with TRBD1. The CDR3 contains 14 residues. Trimming removed 4 bases from V and 7 bases from J; junction bases left unmatched: 8. Germline CDR1 SGDLS, CDR2 YYNGEE. In DNA, the CDR3 is TGTGCCAGCAGCTCGACGGACAGGGGCCGTGGCTACACCTTC. Translation gives CASSSTDRGRGYTF.

This sequence joins TRBV3-1 (or the pseudogene TRBV3-2) and TRBJ1-3, with D unresolved. Trimming took off 0 bases at V and 2 bases at J, with 14 bases between the two ends. The CDR3 is 17 amino acids. Germline V lookup: CDR1 LGHDT, CDR2 YNNKEL (reference sequence). The DNA for the CDR3 is TGTGCCAGCAGCCAAGAAAGCCGTTTGGGTCCTGGAAACACCATATATTTT. Translation gives CASSQESRLGPGNTIYF.

In nucleotides, the CDR3 is TGTGCCAGCAGGGACCCGGGACTAGCGGGGGGAGGGCAGTTCTTC. This gives the protein CASRDPGLAGGGQFF. The V call is TRBV6-5, the J call TRBJ2-1; TRBD2 aligns across 15 bases. V lost 6 bases and J lost 12; bases outside the gene matches: 9. Germline-derived CDR1 and CDR2 are MNHEY and SVGAGI. The CDR3 is made up of 15 amino acids.

The chain combines TRBV30 with TRBJ2-3; 8 nucleotides match TRBD2. This CDR3 spans 15 amino acids. The junction had 6 bases not matched to a gene; V was cut back by 0 bases and J by 4 bases. From germline, CDR1 is GTSNPN and CDR2 SVGIG (reference sequence). The CDR3 protein is CAWSVRGGPPDTQYF. The CDR3 DNA is TGTGCCTGGAGTGTCCGGGGGGGGCCCCCAGATACGCAGTATTTT. Full variable domain (missing parts from reference TRBV30 and TRBJ2-3): SQTIHQWPATLVQPVGSPLSLECTVEGTSNPNLYWYRQAAGRGLQLLFYSVGIGQISSEVPQNLSASRPQDRQFILSSKKLLLSDSGFYLCAWSVRGGPPDTQYFGPGTRLTVL.

This sequence joins TRBV6-5 and TRBJ2-1; D might be TRBD1 or TRBD2, each matching 5 bases. Trimming removed 2 bases at V and 4 bases at J, with 12 bases between. CDR3 length equals 15 residues. The germline V gene encodes CDR1 MNHEY and CDR2 SVGAGI. CDR3 in DNA: TGTGCCAGCAGTTACCCTGGGGGAGAATACAATGAGCAGTTCTTC. Its protein is CASSYPGGEYNEQFF.

Notes on this clone: This same CDR3 is encoded by further DNA sequences in the sample. J is TRBJ1-1 and V is TRBV7-9; TRBD1 might be the D (5 bases). This CDR3 is built from 14 residues. Germline-derived CDR1 and CDR2 are SEHNR and FQNEAQ (reference sequence). V dropped 1 base and J dropped 2 bases, with 8 bases sitting between them. In DNA, the CDR3 is TGTGCCAGCAGCTTAGGGCAGGGAAACACTGAAGCTTTCTTT. Translation: CASSLGQGNTEAFF. Drawing the rest from reference TRBV7-9 and TRBJ1-1, the complete variable domain is DTGVSQNPRHKITKRGQNVTFRCDPISEHNRLYWYRQTLGQGPEFLTYFQNEAQLEKSRLLSDRFSAERPKGSFSTLEIQRTEQGDSAMYLCASSLGQGNTEAFFGQGTRLTVV.

This sequence joins TRBV5-4 and TRBJ2-1; D uncertain. V gave up 0 bases and J gave up 4 bases, with 11 bases separating them. Per the germline V gene, CDR1 is SGHNT and CDR2 is YYREEE (reference sequence). CDR3 length: 15 amino acids. The CDR3 sequence is CASSLGADAYNEQFF. CDR3 DNA: TGTGCCAGCAGCTTGGGGGCGGATGCATACAATGAGCAGTTCTTC.

The chain has TRBV27 and TRBJ2-1; D is possibly TRBD1 or TRBD2 (5 bases each). The CDR3 spans 14 residues. Trimming stripped 3 bases from V and 4 bases from J, with 10 bases between. Germline assignment: CDR1 MNHEY and CDR2 SMNVEV (reference sequence). CDR3 residues: CASSFGAGYNEQFF. CDR3 sequence (DNA): TGTGCCAGCAGTTTCGGGGCAGGTTACAATGAGCAGTTCTTC.

The V gene is TRBV4-3, the J gene TRBJ2-1; no reliable D call. V was pared by 0 bases and J by 0 bases, with 12 bases between. The length of the CDR3 is 17 residues. Germline loops: CDR1 LGHNA, CDR2 YSLEER. The CDR3 region has the DNA TGCGCCAGCAGCCAAGATCCCGGCCGCAGCTCCTACAATGAGCAGTTCTTC. This encodes CASSQDPGRSSYNEQFF.

The rearrangement uses TRBV3-1 (or the pseudogene TRBV3-2) and TRBJ2-7, with D uncertain. CDR1 is LGHDT and CDR2 is YNNKEL in the germline V gene (reference sequence). The CDR3 contains 13 residues. V lost 4 bases, J lost 5 bases, and 12 bases lay in between. This CDR3 reads CASSLTDVHEQYF. CDR3 sequence (DNA): TGTGCCAGCAGCCTCACGGACGTCCACGAGCAGTACTTC.

V gene TRBV6-6 combines with J gene TRBJ2-2, with a tentative D call TRBD2 (5 bases). From germline, CDR1 is MNHNY and CDR2 SVGAGI (reference sequence). Trimming took 0 bases from V and 3 from J, leaving 11 bases between them. There are 16 residues in the CDR3. The CDR3 loop reads CASSYSSSDYTGELFF. Written as DNA, the CDR3 is TGTGCCAGCAGTTACTCCTCATCGGACTACACCGGGGAGCTGTTTTTT.

The rearrangement links TRBV7-2 to TRBJ1-2; no firm D call. This CDR3 contains 14 residues. V dropped 5 bases and J dropped 0 bases, with 10 bases sitting between them. The germline CDR1 and CDR2 sequences are SGHTA and FQGNSA. DNA of the CDR3: TGTGCCAGCAGCCCAGACTTCGCTAACTATGGCTACACCTTC. Translated: CASSPDFANYGYTF.